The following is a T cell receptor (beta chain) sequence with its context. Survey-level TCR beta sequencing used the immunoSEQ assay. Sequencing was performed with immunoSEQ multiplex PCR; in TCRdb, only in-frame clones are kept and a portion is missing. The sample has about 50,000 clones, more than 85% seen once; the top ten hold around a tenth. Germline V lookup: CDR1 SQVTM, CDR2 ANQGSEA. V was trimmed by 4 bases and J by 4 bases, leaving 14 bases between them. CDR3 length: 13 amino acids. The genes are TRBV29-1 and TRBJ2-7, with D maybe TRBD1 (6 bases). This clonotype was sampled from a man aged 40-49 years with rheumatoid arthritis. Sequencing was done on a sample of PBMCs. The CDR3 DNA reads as TGCAGCGTTGGCAGGGGCGCGGAGTACGAGCAGTACTTC. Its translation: CSVGRGAEYEQYF.